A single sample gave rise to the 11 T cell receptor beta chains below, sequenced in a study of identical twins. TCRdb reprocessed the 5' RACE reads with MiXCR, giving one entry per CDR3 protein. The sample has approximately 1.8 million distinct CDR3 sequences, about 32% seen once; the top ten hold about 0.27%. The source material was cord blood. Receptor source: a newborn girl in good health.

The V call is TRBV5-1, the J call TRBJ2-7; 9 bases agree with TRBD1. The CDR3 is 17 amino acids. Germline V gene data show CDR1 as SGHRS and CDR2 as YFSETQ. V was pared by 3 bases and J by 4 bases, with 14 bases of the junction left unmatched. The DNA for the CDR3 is TGCGCCAGCAGCTGGGGGACAGGGTCCCTCCCCGCTTACGAGCAGTACTTC. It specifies CASSWGTGSLPAYEQYF.

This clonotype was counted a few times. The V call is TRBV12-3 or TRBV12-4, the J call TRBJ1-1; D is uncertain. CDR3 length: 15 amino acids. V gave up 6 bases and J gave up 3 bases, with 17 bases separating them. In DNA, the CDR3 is TGTGCCAGCAGCCCAGCGACATATTGGGACACTGAAGCTTTCTTT. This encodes CASSPATYWDTEAFF.

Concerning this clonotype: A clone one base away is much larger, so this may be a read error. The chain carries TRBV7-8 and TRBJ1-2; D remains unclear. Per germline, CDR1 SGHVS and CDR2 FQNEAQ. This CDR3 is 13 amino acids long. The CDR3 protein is CASSPRFNHGYTF. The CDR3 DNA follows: TGTGCCAGCAGCCCACGATTTAACCATGGCTACACCTTC.

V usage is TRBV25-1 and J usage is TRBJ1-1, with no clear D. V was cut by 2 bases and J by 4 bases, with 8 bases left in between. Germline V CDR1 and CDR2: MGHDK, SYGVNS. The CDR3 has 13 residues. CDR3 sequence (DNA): TGTGCCAGCAGTGAAGACCCCGGCACTGAAGCTTTCTTT. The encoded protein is CASSEDPGTEAFF.

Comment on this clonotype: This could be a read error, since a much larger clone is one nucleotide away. The CDR3: CSASGNGELFF. CDR3 DNA sequence: TGCAGTGCTAGCGGGAACGGGGAGCTGTTTTTT. The V call is TRBV20-1, the J call TRBJ2-2; possibly TRBD2 for D (5 bases). Germline CDR1 and CDR2: DFQATT and SNEGSKA (reference sequence). This CDR3 spans 11 amino acids. Trimming cost V 3 bases and J 7 bases, with 6 bases left between them.

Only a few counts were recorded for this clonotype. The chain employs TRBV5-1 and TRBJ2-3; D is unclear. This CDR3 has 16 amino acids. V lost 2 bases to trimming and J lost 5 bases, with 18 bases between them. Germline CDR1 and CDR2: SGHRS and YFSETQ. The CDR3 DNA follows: TGCGCCAGCAGCTTATCAAAACTTCCCCGGAAAGATACGCAGTATTTT. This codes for CASSLSKLPRKDTQYF.

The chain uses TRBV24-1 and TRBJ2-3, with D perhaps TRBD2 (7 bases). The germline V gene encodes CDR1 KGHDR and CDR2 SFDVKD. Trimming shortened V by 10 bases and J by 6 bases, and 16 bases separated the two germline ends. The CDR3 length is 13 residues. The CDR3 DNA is TGTGCCACGGCGCGGGGGAGGGGGGATACGCAGTATTTT. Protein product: CATARGRGDTQYF.

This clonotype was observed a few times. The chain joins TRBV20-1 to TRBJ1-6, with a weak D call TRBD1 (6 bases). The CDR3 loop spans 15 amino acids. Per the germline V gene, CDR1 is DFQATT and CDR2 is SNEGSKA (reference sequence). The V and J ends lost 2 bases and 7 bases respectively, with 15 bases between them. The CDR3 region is CSARTRGAINSPLHF. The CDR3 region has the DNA TGCAGTGCTAGAACGCGGGGGGCTATCAATTCACCCCTCCACTTT.

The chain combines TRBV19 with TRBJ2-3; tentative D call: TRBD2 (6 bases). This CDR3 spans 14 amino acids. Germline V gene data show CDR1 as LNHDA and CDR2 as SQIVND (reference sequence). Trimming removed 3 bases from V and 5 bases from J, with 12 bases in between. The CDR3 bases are TGTGCCAGTAGTATTCGCAGGAGGGGAGATACGCAGTATTTT. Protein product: CASSIRRRGDTQYF.

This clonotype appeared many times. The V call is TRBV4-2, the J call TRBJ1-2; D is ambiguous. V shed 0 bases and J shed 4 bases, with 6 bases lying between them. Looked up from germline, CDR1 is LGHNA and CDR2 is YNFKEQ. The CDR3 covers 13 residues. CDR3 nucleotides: TGTGCCAGCAGCCAAGATGCCCTCTATGGCTACACCTTC. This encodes CASSQDALYGYTF.

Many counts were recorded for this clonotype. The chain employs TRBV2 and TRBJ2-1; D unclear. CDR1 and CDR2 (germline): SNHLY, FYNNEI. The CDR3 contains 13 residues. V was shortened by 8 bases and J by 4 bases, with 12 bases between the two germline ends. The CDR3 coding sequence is TGTGCCAGCGTTCCCGCTTGGTACAATGAGCAGTTCTTC. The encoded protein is CASVPAWYNEQFF.